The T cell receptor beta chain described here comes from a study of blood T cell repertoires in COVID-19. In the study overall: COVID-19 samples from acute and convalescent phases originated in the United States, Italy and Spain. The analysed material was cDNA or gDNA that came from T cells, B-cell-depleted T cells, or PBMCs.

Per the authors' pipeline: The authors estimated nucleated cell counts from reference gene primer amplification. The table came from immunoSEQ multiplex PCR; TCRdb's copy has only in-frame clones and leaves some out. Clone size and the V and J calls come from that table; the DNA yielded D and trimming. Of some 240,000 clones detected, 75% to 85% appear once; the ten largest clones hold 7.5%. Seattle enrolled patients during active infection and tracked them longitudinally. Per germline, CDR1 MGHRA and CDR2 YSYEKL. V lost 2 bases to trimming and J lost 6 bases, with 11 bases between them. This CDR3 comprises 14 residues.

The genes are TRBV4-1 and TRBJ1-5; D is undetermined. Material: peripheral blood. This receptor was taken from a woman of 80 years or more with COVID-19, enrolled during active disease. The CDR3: CASSQPPGGQPQHF. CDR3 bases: TGCGCCAGCAGCCAACCCCCCGGAGGTCAGCCCCAGCATTTT.